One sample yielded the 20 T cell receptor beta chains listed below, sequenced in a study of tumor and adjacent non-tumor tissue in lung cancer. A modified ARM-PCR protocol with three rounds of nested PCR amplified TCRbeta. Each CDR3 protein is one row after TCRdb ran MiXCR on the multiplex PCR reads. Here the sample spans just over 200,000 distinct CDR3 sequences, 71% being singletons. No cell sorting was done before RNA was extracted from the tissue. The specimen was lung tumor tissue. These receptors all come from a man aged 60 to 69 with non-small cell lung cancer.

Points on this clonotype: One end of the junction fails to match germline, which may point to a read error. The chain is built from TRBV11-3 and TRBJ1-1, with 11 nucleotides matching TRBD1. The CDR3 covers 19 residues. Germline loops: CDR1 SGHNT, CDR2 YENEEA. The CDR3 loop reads CASSLEMDRGLPGDTEAYF. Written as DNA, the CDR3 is TGTGCCAGCAGCTTGGAGATGGACAGGGGGCTACCAGGCGACACTGAAGCTTACTTT. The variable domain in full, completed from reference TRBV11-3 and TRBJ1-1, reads EAGVVQSPRYKIIEKKQPVAFWCNPISGHNTLYWYLQNLGQGPELLIRYENEEAVDDSQLPKDRFSAERLKGVDSTLKIQPAELGDSAVYLCASSLEMDRGLPGDTEAYFGQGTRLTVV.

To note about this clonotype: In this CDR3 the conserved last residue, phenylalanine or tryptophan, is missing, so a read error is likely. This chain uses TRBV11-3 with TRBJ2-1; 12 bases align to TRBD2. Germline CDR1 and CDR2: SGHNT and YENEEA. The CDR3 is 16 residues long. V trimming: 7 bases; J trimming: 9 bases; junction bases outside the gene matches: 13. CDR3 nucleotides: TGTGCCAGCAACCCACGGACTAGCGGGAATGAGGGTGAGCAGTTCTTA. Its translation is CASNPRTSGNEGEQFL.

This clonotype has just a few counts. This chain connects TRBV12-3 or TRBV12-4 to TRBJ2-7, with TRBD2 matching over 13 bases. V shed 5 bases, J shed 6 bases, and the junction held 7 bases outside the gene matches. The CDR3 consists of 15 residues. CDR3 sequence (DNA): TGTGCCAGCAGTCTAAGGACTAGCGGGGGAGGCGAGCAGTACTTC. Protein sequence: CASSLRTSGGGEQYF.

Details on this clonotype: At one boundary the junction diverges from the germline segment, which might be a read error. The CDR3 DNA reads TGCAGTGTTGCGAACGGGAGGTATGGTGAAAAACTGTTTTTC. It yields the protein CSVANGRYGEKLFF. V gene TRBV20-1 combines with J gene TRBJ1-4; D uncertain. Looked up from germline, CDR1 is DFQATT and CDR2 is SNEGSKA (reference sequence). The CDR3 spans 14 residues.

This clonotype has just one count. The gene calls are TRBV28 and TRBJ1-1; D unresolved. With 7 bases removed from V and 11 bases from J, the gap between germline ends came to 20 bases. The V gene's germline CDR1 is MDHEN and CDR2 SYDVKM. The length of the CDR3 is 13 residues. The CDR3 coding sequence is TGTGCCAGCAATATAAGGAACCATCGGGGTGCTTTCTTT. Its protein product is CASNIRNHRGAFF.

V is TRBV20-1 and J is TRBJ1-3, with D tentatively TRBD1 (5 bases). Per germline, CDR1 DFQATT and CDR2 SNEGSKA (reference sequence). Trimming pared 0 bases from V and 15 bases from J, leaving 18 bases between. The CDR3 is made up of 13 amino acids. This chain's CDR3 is CSARDRRGGTQYF. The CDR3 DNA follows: TGCAGTGCTAGAGATCGGCGGGGGGGAACACAATATTTT.

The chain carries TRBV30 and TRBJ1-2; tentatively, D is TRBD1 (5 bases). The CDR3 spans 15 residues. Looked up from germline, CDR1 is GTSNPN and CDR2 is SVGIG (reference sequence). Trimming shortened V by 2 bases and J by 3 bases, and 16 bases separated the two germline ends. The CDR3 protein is CAWSRQRQPDYGYTF. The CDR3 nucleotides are TGTGCCTGGAGTCGACAGCGCCAACCCGACTATGGCTACACCTTC.

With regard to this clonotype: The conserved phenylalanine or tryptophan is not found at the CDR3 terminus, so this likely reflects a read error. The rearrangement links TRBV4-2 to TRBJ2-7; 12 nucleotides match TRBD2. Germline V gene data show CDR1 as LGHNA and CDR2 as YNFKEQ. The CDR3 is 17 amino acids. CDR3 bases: TGTACCAGCAGCCAAGGAGATCTAGCGGGAGGGTGTAGGGAGCAGTACTGC. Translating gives CTSSQGDLAGGCREQYC.

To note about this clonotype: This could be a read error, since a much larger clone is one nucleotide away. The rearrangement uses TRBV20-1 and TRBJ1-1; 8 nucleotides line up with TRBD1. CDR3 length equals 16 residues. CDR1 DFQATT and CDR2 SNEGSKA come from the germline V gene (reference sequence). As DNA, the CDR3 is TGCAGTGTCAGAGGTGGCGCAGGGGGCCCCTGGACTGAAGATTTCTTT. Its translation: CSVRGGAGGPWTEDFF.

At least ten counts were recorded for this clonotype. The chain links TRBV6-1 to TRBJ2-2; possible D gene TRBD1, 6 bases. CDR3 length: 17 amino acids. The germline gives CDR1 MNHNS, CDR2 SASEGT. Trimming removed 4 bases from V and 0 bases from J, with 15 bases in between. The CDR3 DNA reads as TGTGCCAGCAGTGGGGCGAGGGGGACAACGAACACCGGGGAGCTGTTTTTT. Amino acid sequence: CASSGARGTTNTGELFF.

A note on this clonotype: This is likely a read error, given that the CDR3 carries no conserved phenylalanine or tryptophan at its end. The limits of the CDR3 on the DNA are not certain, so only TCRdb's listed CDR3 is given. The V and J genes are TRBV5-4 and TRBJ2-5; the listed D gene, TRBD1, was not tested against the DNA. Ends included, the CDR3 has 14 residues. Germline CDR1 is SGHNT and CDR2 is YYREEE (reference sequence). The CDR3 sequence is CASSLVGAEGTQYS.

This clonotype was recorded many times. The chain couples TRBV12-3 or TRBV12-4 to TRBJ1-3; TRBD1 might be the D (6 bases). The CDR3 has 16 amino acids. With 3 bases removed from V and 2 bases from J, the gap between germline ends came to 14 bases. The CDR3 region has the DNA TGTGCCAGCAGTTTTTCGGCCGGGACACCTGGAAACACCATATATTTT. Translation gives CASSFSAGTPGNTIYF.

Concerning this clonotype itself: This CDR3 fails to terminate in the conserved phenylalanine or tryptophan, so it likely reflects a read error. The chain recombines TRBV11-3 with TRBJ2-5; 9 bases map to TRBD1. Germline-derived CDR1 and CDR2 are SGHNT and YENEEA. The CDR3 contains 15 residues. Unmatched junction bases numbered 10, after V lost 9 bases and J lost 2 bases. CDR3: CASSRGTGIQETQYI. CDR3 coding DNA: TGTGCCAGTAGCCGCGGGACAGGGATACAAGAGACCCAGTACATC.

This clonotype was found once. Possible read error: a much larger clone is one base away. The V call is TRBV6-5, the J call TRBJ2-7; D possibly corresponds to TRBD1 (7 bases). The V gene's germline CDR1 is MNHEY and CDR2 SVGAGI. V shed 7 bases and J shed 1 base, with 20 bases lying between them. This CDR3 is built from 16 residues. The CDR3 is CASTPGGPAGSYEQYF. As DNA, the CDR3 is TGTGCCAGCACTCCAGGGGGACCAGCGGGTTCCTACGAGCAGTACTTC.

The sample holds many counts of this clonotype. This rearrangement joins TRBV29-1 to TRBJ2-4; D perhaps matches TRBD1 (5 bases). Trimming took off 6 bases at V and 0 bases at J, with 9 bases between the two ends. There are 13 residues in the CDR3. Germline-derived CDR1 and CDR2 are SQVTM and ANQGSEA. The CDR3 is CSVRVAAKNIQYF. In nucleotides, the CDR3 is TGCAGCGTCAGGGTAGCAGCCAAAAACATTCAGTACTTC.

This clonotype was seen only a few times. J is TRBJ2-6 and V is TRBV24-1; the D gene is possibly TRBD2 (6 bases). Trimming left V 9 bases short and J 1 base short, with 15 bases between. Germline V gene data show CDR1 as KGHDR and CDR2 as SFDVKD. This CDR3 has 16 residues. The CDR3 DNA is TGTGCCACCGGCGGAGGGGCGGATTCTGGGGCCAACGTCCTGACTTTC. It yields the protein CATGGGADSGANVLTF.

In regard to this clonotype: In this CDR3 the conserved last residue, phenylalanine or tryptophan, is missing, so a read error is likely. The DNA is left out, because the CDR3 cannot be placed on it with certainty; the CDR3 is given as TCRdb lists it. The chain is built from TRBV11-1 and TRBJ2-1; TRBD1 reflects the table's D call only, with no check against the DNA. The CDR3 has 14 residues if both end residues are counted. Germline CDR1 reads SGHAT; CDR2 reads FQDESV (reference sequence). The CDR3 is CASGLYGTGGEQIL.

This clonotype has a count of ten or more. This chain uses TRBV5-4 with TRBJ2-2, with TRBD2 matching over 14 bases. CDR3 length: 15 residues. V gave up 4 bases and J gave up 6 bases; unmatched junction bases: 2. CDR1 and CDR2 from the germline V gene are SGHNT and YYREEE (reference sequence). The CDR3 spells CASSRLAGGPGELFF. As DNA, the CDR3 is TGTGCCAGCAGCCGACTAGCGGGGGGGCCCGGGGAGCTGTTTTTT.

CDR3 in amino acids: CASSLRSLPRSGNTIYF. CDR3 bases: TGTGCCAGCAGCTTACGTTCCCTACCGCGCTCAGGAAACACCATATATTTT. V is TRBV11-2 and J is TRBJ1-3; D unresolved. There are 17 residues in the CDR3. Trimming removed 2 bases at V and 4 bases at J, with 18 bases between. The germline gives CDR1 SGHAT, CDR2 FQNNGV.

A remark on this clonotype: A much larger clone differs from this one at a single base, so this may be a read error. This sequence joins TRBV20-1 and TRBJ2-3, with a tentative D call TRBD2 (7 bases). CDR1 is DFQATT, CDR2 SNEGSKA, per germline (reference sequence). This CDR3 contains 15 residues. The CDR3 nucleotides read TGCAGTGCTATTGGGGGGGGGCCGCGCACAGATACGCACTATTTT. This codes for CSAIGGGPRTDTHYF.